These T cell receptor beta chains were read from a single sample in a study of shared clonotypes between healthy human individuals. The data were produced by immunoSEQ multiplex PCR, yet TCRdb's version contains in-frame clones alone and is incomplete. The repertoire holds some 1.4 million clones, with around 97% as singletons. Sequencing used naive CD4+ T cells sorted from blood. These receptor sequences come from a man aged 25-45 years in good health. Each CDR3 is given with its conserved first and last residue. The D gene is left open where the match is weak. Some rows have no size entry. The others give once, few or many, or a class for an expanded clone.

-,TRBV5-1,TRBJ2-5,-,CASSLAGELGETQYF,TGCGCCAGCAGCTTGGCGGGGGAGTTAGGAGAGACCCAGTACTTC
once,TRBV6-5,TRBJ2-3,-,CASSWGTDTQYF,TGTGCCAGCAGTTGGGGCACAGATACGCAGTATTTT
-,TRBV18,TRBJ1-1,-,CASSSPRVATTEAFF,TGTGCCAGCTCATCCCCCAGGGTTGCCACTACTGAAGCTTTCTTT
-,TRBV9,TRBJ2-1,TRBD1,CASSEGGQGTYNEQFF,TGTGCCAGCAGCGAGGGGGGACAGGGGACCTACAATGAGCAGTTCTTC
-,TRBV28,TRBJ2-7,TRBD2,CASSPHLAGGTYEQYF,TGTGCCAGCAGCCCTCACCTAGCGGGAGGGACCTACGAGCAGTACTTC
-,TRBV28,TRBJ2-5,-,CASSLDRRPGTQYF,TGTGCCAGCAGTTTGGACCGACGACCAGGGACCCAGTACTTC
-,TRBV27,TRBJ2-6,-,CASSYGGFWNTQSRRANVLTF,TGTGCCAGCAGCTACGGGGGTTTTTGGAACACCCAGAGCCGTAGGGCCAACGTCCTGACTTTC
-,TRBV7-9,TRBJ2-7,TRBD1,CASSPGQTFYEQYF,TGTGCCAGCAGCCCGGGACAGACTTTTTACGAGCAGTACTTC
-,TRBV7-2,TRBJ2-2,-,CASSLDRAGGELFF,TGTGCCAGCAGCTTAGACAGGGCTGGCGGGGAGCTGTTTTTT
-,TRBV10-3,TRBJ2-7,TRBD1,CAISVLGQGAYEQYF,TGTGCCATCAGTGTCTTGGGACAGGGAGCCTACGAGCAGTACTTC
-,TRBV6-5,TRBJ1-2,TRBD1,CASSFRTGLAGYTF,TGTGCCAGCAGTTTCCGGACAGGGCTCGCGGGCTACACCTTC
-,TRBV29-1,TRBJ2-7,TRBD2,CSVSGITAYEQYF,TGCAGCGTCAGCGGGATAACCGCCTACGAGCAGTACTTC
-,TRBV7-3,TRBJ2-7,TRBD2,CASSPGSGRHEQYF,TGTGCCAGCAGCCCCGGTAGCGGGAGGCATGAGCAGTACTTC
-,TRBV7-2,TRBJ2-3,-,CASSPRAGTDTQYF,TGTGCCAGCAGCCCCCGGGCTGGGACAGATACGCAGTATTTT